The 14 T cell receptor beta chains presented below share a single source sample, sequenced in a study of blood T cell repertoires in COVID-19. The protocol was immunoSEQ multiplex PCR, while the TCRdb copy is restricted to in-frame clones and leaves out a portion. The sample records 210,000 or so clones, roughly 80% being singletons. Material for sequencing was peripheral blood. The receptors come from a woman aged 80 or older with COVID-19, enrolled during active disease.

The chain joins TRBV28 to TRBJ2-5, with 12 positions matching TRBD1. Germline CDR1 and CDR2: MDHEN and SYDVKM. This CDR3 region has 16 residues. Trimming cost V 1 base and J 3 bases; bases outside gene matches: 3. The CDR3 protein is CASSLLGTGGEETQYF. CDR3 nucleotide sequence: TGTGCCAGCAGTTTATTAGGGACAGGGGGCGAAGAGACCCAGTACTTC.

The chain has TRBV18 and TRBJ2-5; unclear D gene. CDR1 KGHSH and CDR2 LQKENI come from the germline V gene. The CDR3 has 14 residues. Trimming took 3 bases from V and 1 from J, leaving 9 bases between them. The CDR3 sequence is CASSPPTVQETQYF. DNA for the CDR3: TGTGCCAGCTCACCCCCTACGGTCCAAGAGACCCAGTACTTC.

The V gene is TRBV6-6, the J gene TRBJ2-7; 11 positions agree with TRBD1. Germline trimming cut 1 base from V and 5 bases from J; bases unmatched to any gene: 4. The CDR3 is made up of 15 amino acids. The germline V gene encodes CDR1 MNHNY and CDR2 SVGAGI (reference sequence). CDR3 loop: CASSYWDRGVNEQYF. CDR3 DNA sequence: TGTGCCAGCAGTTACTGGGACAGGGGGGTCAACGAGCAGTACTTC.

V gene TRBV7-9 combines with J gene TRBJ1-2, with TRBD1 as a possible D gene (6 bases). The CDR3 length is 13 residues. Germline V lookup: CDR1 SEHNR, CDR2 FQNEAQ (reference sequence). The V and J ends lost 4 bases and 6 bases respectively, with 12 bases between them. CDR3 amino acids: CASSSQGRDGYTF. The DNA of the CDR3 is TGTGCCAGCAGCTCACAGGGAAGGGATGGCTACACCTTC.

The genes are TRBV11-3 and TRBJ1-1; 8 bases map to TRBD1. Germline CDR1 is SGHNT and CDR2 is YENEEA. This CDR3 is built from 13 residues. Losses at the gene ends were 2 bases for V and 9 bases for J; bases not matched to a gene: 5. CDR3 nucleotide sequence: TGTGCCAGCAGCTTACTGACAGGGGCTCAAGCTTTCTTT. It encodes CASSLLTGAQAFF.

The table lists this clone with a few counts. V gene TRBV7-9 combines with J gene TRBJ1-5; D is ambiguous. CDR3 length equals 15 residues. V was shortened by 5 bases and J by 3 bases, with 14 bases between the two germline ends. The germline V gene has CDR1 SEHNR and CDR2 FQNEAQ (reference sequence). The CDR3 DNA follows: TGTGCCAGCAGCCAACGGGGAAATCCCAATCAGCCCCAGCATTTT. Protein product: CASSQRGNPNQPQHF.

This sequence joins TRBV5-5 and TRBJ1-5; 7 bases align to TRBD1. This CDR3 region has 15 residues. Germline V gene sequence: CDR1 SGHKS, CDR2 YYEKEE (reference sequence). Losses at the gene ends were 2 bases for V and 1 base for J; bases not matched to a gene: 3. The CDR3 loop reads CASSLQGSSNQPQHF. CDR3 coding DNA: TGTGCCAGCAGCTTACAGGGGAGCAGCAATCAGCCCCAGCATTTT.

The chain is built from TRBV4-1 and TRBJ2-5; a possible D gene is TRBD2 (6 bases). Trimming stripped 3 bases from V and 1 base from J, with 9 bases between. The CDR3 spans 14 residues. Germline V gene sequence: CDR1 MGHRA, CDR2 YSYEKL. The CDR3 loop is CASSHRDFQETQYF. In nucleotides, the CDR3 is TGCGCCAGCAGCCACCGGGACTTCCAAGAGACCCAGTACTTC.

The chain joins TRBV20-1 to TRBJ1-5; TRBD1 might be the D (5 bases). V lost 3 bases and J lost 0, with 12 bases in between. The length of the CDR3 is 15 residues. Germline V gene sequence: CDR1 DFQATT, CDR2 SNEGSKA (reference sequence). The CDR3 is CSASPQGYSNQPQHF. The CDR3 DNA reads TGCAGTGCTAGTCCCCAGGGATATAGCAATCAGCCCCAGCATTTT.

The chain uses TRBV15 and TRBJ2-2, with no clear D. V lost 0 bases to trimming and J lost 6 bases, with 8 bases between them. Germline CDR1 is LNHNV and CDR2 is YYDKDF (reference sequence). This CDR3 is built from 14 residues. This CDR3 reads CATSRDLESGELFF. The CDR3 nucleotides read TGTGCCACCAGCAGAGATCTCGAGTCCGGGGAGCTGTTTTTT.

The J gene is TRBJ1-6, the V gene TRBV27; the D gene is possibly TRBD1 (5 bases). Trimming cost V 3 bases and J 13 bases, with 22 bases left between them. CDR3 size: 16 residues. The germline gives CDR1 MNHEY, CDR2 SMNVEV (reference sequence). This chain's CDR3 is CASSFFLCLSRVPLHF. As DNA, the CDR3 is TGTGCCAGCAGTTTTTTTCTTTGCCTAAGCAGGGTCCCCCTCCACTTT.

Comment on this clone: The same CDR3 can be traced to other DNA sequences in this sample. The V and J genes are TRBV6-5 and TRBJ2-7, with 9 bases that match TRBD1. The CDR3 totals 12 residues. CDR1 MNHEY and CDR2 SVGAGI come from the germline V gene. V shed 6 bases, J shed 3 bases, and the junction held 0 bases outside the gene matches. CDR3 region: CASRGQGYEQYF. CDR3 nucleotides: TGTGCCAGCAGGGGACAGGGCTACGAGCAGTACTTC.

V is TRBV27 and J is TRBJ2-5, with a weak D call TRBD1 (6 bases). Trimming took off 5 bases at V and 2 bases at J, with 9 bases between the two ends. CDR1 MNHEY and CDR2 SMNVEV come from the germline V gene (reference sequence). CDR3 size: 13 residues. The CDR3 DNA sequence: TGTGCCAGCAGTCGAGGACAGCAAGAGACCCAGTACTTC. It is translated as CASSRGQQETQYF.

The chain joins TRBV9 to TRBJ1-2, with D possibly being TRBD1 (5 bases). V was cut by 6 bases and J by 4 bases, with 16 bases left in between. The V gene's germline CDR1 is SGDLS and CDR2 YYNGEE. This CDR3 is 14 amino acids long. CDR3 region: CASTIGDRGYGYTF. CDR3 DNA sequence: TGTGCCAGCACCATTGGCGACAGAGGCTATGGCTACACCTTC.